What follows describes a single T cell receptor beta chain. Germline lookup yields CDR1 SGHVS and CDR2 FQNEAQ. The length of the CDR3 is 16 residues. V dropped 8 bases and J dropped 7 bases, with 21 bases sitting between them. TCRdb fed the RT-PCR reads into MiXCR, producing one record per CDR3 protein. The sample lists 650,000 to 800,000 distinct CDR3 sequences, over 12% occurring once. The sample consisted of memory CD4+ T cells from blood. The V call is TRBV7-8, the J call TRBJ1-6, with TRBD1 as a possible D gene (5 bases). The origin of this receptor is a female donor in good health, serving as a healthy control. CDR3 DNA: TGTGCCAGCGCCCCGGGGCTCCGACGGGGGAATTCACCCCTCCACTTT. Translated: CASAPGLRRGNSPLHF.